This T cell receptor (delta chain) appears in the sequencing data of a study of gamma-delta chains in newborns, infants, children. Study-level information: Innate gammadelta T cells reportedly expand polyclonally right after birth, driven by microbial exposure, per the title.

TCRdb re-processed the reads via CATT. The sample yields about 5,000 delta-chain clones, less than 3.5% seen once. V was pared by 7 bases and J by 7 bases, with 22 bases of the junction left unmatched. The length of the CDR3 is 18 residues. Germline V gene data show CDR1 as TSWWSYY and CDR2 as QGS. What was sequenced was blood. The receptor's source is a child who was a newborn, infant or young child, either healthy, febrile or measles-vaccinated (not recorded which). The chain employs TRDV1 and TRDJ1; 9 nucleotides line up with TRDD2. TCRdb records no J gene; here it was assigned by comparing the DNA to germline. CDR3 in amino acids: CALAQPSYVGRGRLKLIF. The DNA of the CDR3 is TGTGCTCTTGCGCAACCTTCCTACGTGGGGCGGGGGAGGCTTAAACTCATCTTT.